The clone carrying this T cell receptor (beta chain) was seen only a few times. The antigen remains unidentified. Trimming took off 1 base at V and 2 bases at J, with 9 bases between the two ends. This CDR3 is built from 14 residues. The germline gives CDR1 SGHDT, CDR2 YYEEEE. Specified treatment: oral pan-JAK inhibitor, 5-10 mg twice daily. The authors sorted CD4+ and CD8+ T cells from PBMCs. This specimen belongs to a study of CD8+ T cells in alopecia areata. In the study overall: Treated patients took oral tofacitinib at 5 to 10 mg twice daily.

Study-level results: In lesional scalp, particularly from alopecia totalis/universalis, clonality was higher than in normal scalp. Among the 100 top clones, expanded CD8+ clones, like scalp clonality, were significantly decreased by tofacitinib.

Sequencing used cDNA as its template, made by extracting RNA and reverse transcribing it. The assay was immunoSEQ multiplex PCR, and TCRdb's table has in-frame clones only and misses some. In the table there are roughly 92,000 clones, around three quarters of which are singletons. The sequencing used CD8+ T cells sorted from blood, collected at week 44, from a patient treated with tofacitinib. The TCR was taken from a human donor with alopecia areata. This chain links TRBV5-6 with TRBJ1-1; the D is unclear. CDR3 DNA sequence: TGTGCCAGCAGCTTGTTCGAAGCCAACACTGAAGCTTTCTTT. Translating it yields CASSLFEANTEAFF.